The present TCR beta chain was sequenced within a study of blood T cells in healthy people across ages. Study-wide results and limits: Both higher diversity and more naive CD4+ cells marked long-lived donors when set against aged donors. Researchers report that TCR beta diversity correlated strongly with naive T cell percentage. Because sorting was not performed, PBMCs prevented conclusive naive versus antigen-experienced comparison.

Peripheral blood was drawn, around 9.5 milliliters per donor. Germline V gene lookup returns CDR1 SGHTA and CDR2 FQGNSA. Trimming removed 5 bases from V and 2 bases from J; junction bases left unmatched: 5. This CDR3 comprises 15 residues. A J-beta primer mix and a sample-barcoded 5' primer were used in a second PCR of about 7 to 12 cycles. Via MiXCR, TCRdb re-called the 5' RACE reads, giving one row per CDR3 protein. The sample lists roughly 700,000 distinct CDR3 sequences, about 34% occurring once. This clonotype showed up just a few times. Antigen: not known. The sample was blood. The gene calls are TRBV7-2 and TRBJ1-3; 8 nucleotides agree with TRBD1. This sequence originates from a woman aged 80 or older in good health. CDR3 in amino acids: CASSVLQGAGNTIYF. Written as DNA, the CDR3 is TGTGCCAGCAGCGTTCTACAGGGGGCTGGAAACACCATATATTTT.